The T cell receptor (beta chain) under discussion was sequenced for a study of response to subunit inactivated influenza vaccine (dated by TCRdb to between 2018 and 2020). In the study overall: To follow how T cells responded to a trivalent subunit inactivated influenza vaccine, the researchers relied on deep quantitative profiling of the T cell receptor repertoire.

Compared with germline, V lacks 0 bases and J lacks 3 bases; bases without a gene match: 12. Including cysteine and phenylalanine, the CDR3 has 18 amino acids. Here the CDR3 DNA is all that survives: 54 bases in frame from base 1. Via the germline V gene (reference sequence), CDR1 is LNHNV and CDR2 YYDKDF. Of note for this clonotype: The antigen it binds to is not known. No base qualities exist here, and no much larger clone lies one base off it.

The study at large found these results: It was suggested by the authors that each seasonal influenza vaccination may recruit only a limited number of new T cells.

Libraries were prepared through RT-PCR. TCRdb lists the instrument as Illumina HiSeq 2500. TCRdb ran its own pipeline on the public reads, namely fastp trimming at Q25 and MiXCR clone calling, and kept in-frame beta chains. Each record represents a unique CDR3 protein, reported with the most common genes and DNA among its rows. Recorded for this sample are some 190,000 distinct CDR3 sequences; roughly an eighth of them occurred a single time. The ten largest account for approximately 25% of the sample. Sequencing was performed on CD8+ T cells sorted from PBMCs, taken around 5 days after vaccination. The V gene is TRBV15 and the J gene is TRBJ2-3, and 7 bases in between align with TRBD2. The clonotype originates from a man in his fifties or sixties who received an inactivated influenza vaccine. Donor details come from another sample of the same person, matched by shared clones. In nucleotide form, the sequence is TGTGCCACCAGCAGAGAGATCGCTAGCGGTACTTTGACAGATACGCAGTATTTT. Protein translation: CATSREIASGTLTDTQYF.